Listed below are T cell receptor beta chains from one sample, sequenced in a study of CD8 T cells in ankylosing spondylitis. MiXCR, applied by TCRdb to the 5' RACE reads, yields one record per CDR3 protein. The sample contains hundreds of thousands of distinct CDR3 sequences, over 9.5% of which appear only once. The sample taken for sequencing was blood, either unsorted or a sorted T cell fraction (not recorded which). These receptors all come from a male donor with ankylosing spondylitis. Both conserved end residues are trimmed from each CDR3. The order of the fields is V gene, clone size, J gene, CDR3 protein. Clone size appears in some rows only: once, few, many, or a class for an expanded clone.

>TRBV5-1|many|TRBJ1-6
ASSWTGRNSPLH
>TRBV6-5|.|TRBJ1-2
ASSYSRGVASNYGYT
>TRBV20-1|many|TRBJ2-7
SASQTYEQY
>TRBV4-3|few|TRBJ1-2
ASSQVRPDRVDGYT
>TRBV15|.|TRBJ1-5
ATSGDRGFGQPQH
>TRBV7-9|many|TRBJ2-5
ASSFSQQTQY
>TRBV20-1|many|TRBJ2-2
SAQTGGNTGELF
>TRBV12-3/TRBV12-4|many|TRBJ2-7
ASSLGYGSYEQY
>TRBV5-1|many|TRBJ2-7
ASSLPGQGSEQY
>TRBV9|.|TRBJ2-3
ASSVMTSTDTQY
>TRBV7-7|.|TRBJ2-2
ASSLRLASMGELF
>TRBV4-3|.|TRBJ2-7
ASSRTLGGYEQY
>TRBV20-1|many|TRBJ1-1
SAPRQGRGTEAF
>TRBV29-1|.|TRBJ1-2
SVEESVTAGYGYT
>TRBV20-1|few|TRBJ2-5
SASRQEQETQY
>TRBV5-1|.|TRBJ2-3
ASSLLPGVRTDTQY
>TRBV4-2|.|TRBJ2-7
ASSQGPLTSGTSYEQY
>TRBV7-6|few|TRBJ2-5
ASSLTPSGRRRETQY
>TRBV12-3/TRBV12-4|few|TRBJ1-5
ASSPGTHNQPQH
>TRBV4-3|.|TRBJ2-2
ASSQDLRLNTGELF
>TRBV20-1|few|TRBJ1-2
SARGEQGYGYT
>TRBV5-5|few|TRBJ1-3
ASSYDRNTIY
>TRBV30|few|TRBJ1-3
AWSVTGGNTIY
>TRBV20-1|few|TRBJ2-1
SARDQRQGSYNEQF
>TRBV29-1|many|TRBJ2-7
SVVPDSYEQY
>TRBV20-1|many|TRBJ2-1
SARDARTYNEQF
>TRBV10-3|few|TRBJ2-3
AISEAGGTDTQY
>TRBV12-3/TRBV12-4|few|TRBJ2-7
ASGRGLRYEQY
>TRBV7-8|.|TRBJ2-6
ASSFAEVSPFGANVLT